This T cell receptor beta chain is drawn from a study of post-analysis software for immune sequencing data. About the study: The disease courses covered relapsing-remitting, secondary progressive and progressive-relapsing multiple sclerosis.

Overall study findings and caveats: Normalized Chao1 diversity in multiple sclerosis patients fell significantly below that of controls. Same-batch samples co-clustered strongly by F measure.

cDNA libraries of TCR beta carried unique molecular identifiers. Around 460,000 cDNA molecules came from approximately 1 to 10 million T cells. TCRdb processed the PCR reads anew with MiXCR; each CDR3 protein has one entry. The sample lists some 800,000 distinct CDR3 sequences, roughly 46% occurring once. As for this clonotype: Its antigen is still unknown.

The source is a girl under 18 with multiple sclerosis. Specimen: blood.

The CDR3 DNA follows: TGTGCCAGTAGGGAATTCAAAGACTATGGCTACACCTTC. As protein: CASREFKDYGYTF. V usage is TRBV6-5 and J usage is TRBJ1-2; D remains ambiguous. The germline V and J ends were trimmed by 9 bases and 3 bases, with 14 bases remaining between them. This CDR3 region has 13 residues. Germline loops: CDR1 MNHEY, CDR2 SVGAGI.